Sequencing of this T cell receptor (beta chain) was carried out in a study of T-cell memory formation after mild COVID-19. UMIs and sample barcodes were carried by the TCR alpha and TCR beta cDNA libraries that 5'RACE produced using constant-segment primers. TCRdb reanalysed the 5' RACE reads using MiXCR and keeps one entry per CDR3 protein. The table includes about 560,000 distinct CDR3 sequences, roughly 17% detected once. Trimming at V came to 4 bases and at J to 5 bases, leaving 7 bases not matched to a gene. Germline V gene sequence: CDR1 LGHNA, CDR2 YNFKEQ. The CDR3 is 15 amino acids. The sample was PBMCs or a T cell subset sorted from them (not recorded which). The sequence was collected from an adult woman who had mild COVID-19 (a few samples of this study predate the infection). Cell type and time point are not known. The chain links TRBV4-2 to TRBJ1-5; the match to TRBD1 covers 8 bases. The DNA of the CDR3 is TGTGCCAGCAGCCCGGAGGCAGGGGGCTATCAGCCCCAGCATTTT. It specifies CASSPEAGGYQPQHF.